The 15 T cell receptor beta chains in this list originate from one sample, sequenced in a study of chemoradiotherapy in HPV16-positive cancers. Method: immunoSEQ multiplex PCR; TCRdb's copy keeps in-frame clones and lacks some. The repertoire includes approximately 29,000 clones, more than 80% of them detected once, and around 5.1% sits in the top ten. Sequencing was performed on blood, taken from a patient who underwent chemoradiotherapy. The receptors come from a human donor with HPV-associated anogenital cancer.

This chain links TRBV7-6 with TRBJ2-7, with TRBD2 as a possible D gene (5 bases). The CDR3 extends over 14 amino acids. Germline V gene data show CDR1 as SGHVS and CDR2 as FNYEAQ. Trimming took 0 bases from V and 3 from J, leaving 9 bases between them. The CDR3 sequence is CASSLASRDYEQYF. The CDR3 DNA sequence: TGTGCCAGCAGCTTAGCATCACGGGACTACGAGCAGTACTTC.

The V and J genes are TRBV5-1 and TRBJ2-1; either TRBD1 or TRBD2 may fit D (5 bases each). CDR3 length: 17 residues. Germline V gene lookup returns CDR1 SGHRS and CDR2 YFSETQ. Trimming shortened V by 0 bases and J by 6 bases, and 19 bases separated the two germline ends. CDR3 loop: CASSLDSGPRTVNEQFF. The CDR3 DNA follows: TGCGCCAGCAGCTTGGATTCGGGACCCCGAACGGTCAATGAGCAGTTCTTC.

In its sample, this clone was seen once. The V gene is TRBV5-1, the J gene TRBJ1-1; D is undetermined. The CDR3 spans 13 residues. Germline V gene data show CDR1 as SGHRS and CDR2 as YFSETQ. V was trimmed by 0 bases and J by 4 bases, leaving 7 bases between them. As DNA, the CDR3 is TGCGCCAGCAGCTTGGATCCAGTCACTGAAGCTTTCTTT. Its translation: CASSLDPVTEAFF.

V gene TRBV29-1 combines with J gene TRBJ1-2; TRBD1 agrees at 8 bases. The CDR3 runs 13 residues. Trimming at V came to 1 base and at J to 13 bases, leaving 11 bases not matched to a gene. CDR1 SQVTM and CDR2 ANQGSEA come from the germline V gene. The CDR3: CSVEATGALTRTF. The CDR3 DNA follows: TGCAGCGTTGAAGCGACAGGGGCCCTAACTCGCACCTTC. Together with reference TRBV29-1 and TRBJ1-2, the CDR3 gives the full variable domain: SAVISQKPSRDICQRGTSLTIQCQVDSQVTMMFWYRQQPGQSLTLIATANQGSEATYESGFVIDKFPISRPNLTFSTLTVSNMSPEDSSIYLCSVEATGALTRTFGSGTRLTVV.

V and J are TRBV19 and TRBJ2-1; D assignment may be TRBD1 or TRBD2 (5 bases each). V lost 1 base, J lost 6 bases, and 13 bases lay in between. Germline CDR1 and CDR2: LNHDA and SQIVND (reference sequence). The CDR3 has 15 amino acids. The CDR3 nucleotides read TGTGCCAGTAGTATAGGATGGGCAGGGACCAATGAGCAGTTCTTC. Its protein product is CASSIGWAGTNEQFF.

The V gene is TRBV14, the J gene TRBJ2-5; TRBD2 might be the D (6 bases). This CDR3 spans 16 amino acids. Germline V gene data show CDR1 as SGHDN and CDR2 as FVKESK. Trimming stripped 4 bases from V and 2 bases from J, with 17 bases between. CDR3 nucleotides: TGTGCCAGCAGCCGTAAGAGGACTACCATACAAGAGACCCAGTACTTC. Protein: CASSRKRTTIQETQYF.

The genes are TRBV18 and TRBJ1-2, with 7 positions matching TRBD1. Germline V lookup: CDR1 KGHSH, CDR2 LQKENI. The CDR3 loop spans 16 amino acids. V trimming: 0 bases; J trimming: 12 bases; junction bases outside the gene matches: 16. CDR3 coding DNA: TGTGCCAGCTCACCACCACTTGACAGATTCTACACAGGGGACACCTTC. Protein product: CASSPPLDRFYTGDTF.

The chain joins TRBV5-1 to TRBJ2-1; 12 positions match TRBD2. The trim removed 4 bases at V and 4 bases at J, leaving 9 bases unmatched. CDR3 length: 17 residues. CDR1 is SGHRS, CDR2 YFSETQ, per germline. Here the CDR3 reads CASSTGTSGGLYNEQFF. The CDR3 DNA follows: TGCGCCAGCAGCACGGGTACTAGCGGGGGGTTATACAATGAGCAGTTCTTC.

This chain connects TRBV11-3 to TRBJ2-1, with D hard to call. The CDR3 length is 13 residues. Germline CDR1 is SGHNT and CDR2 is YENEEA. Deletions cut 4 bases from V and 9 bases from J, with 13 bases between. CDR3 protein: CASSSQRVGEQFF. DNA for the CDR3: TGTGCCAGCAGCTCGCAGCGTGTTGGTGAGCAGTTCTTC.

The CDR3 DNA is TGTGCCATAAGGGGAACAGATACGCAGTATTTT. It yields the protein CAIRGTDTQYF. The rearrangement uses TRBV19 and TRBJ2-3; perhaps TRBD1 as D (5 bases). Trimming stripped 10 bases from V and 3 bases from J, with 8 bases between. In germline, CDR1 is LNHDA, CDR2 SQIVND (reference sequence). The CDR3 runs 11 residues.

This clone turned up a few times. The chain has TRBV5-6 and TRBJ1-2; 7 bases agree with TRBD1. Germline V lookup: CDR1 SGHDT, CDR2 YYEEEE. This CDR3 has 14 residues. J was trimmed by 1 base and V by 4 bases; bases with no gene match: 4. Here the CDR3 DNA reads TGTGCCAGCAGCACCGACAGGGTTAACTATGGCTACACCTTC. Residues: CASSTDRVNYGYTF.

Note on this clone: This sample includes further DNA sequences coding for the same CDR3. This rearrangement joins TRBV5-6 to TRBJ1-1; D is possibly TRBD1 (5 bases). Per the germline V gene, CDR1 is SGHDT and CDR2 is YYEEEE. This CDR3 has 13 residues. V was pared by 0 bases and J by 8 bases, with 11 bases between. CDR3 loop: CASSLGFGTEAFF. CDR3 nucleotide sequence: TGTGCCAGCAGCTTGGGTTTCGGGACCGAAGCTTTCTTT.

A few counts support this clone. The DNA for the CDR3 is TGTGCCAGCAGCTTCGACGGGACGCATGGCTACACCTTC. Its translation is CASSFDGTHGYTF. The genes are TRBV5-4 and TRBJ1-2, with a tentative D call TRBD1 (5 bases). Trimming cost V 2 bases and J 6 bases, with 11 bases left between them. CDR1 is SGHNT, CDR2 YYREEE, per germline (reference sequence). The CDR3 has 13 amino acids.

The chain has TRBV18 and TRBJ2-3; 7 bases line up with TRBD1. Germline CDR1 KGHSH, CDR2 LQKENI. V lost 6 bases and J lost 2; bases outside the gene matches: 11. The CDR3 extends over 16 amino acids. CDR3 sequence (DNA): TGTGCCAGCTCGCTACTTCCGGGACAGAACACAGATACGCAGTATTTT. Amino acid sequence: CASSLLPGQNTDTQYF.

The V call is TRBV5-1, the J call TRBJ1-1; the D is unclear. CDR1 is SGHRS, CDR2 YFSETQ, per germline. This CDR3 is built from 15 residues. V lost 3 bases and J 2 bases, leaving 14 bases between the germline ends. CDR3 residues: CASSSQRLGNTEAFF. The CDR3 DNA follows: TGCGCCAGCAGCTCACAAAGACTGGGCAACACTGAAGCTTTCTTT.